One sample yielded the 20 T cell receptor beta chains listed below, sequenced in a study of T cell responses to AZD1222 COVID-19 vaccine. Assay used: immunoSEQ multiplex PCR; TCRdb lists only in-frame clones, some missing. Of under 140,000 clones listed, over 85% are singletons. The sequenced sample was peripheral blood, obtained 28 days after the second AZD1222 dose. These receptors were obtained from an adult who received the AZD1222 COVID-19 vaccine.

The chain recombines TRBV5-1 with TRBJ1-4, with D perhaps TRBD1 (6 bases). CDR1 is SGHRS and CDR2 is YFSETQ in the germline V gene. Trimming left V 0 bases short and J 7 bases short, with 16 bases between. The CDR3 sequence is 16 residues long. DNA of the CDR3: TGCGCCAGCAGCTTGGGAGCGGGGGCGCTTGGTGAAAAACTGTTTTTT. Protein sequence: CASSLGAGALGEKLFF. The variable domain in full, completed from reference TRBV5-1 and TRBJ1-4, reads KAGVTQTPRYLIKTRGQQVTLSCSPISGHRSVSWYQQTPGQGLQFLFEYFSETQRNKGNFPGRFSGRQFSNSRSEMNVSTLELGDSALYLCASSLGAGALGEKLFFGSGTQLSVL.

V gene TRBV6-5 combines with J gene TRBJ1-2; 9 bases map to TRBD1. CDR1 is MNHEY, CDR2 SVGAGI, per germline. The CDR3 length is 15 residues. Trimming cost V 6 bases and J 5 bases; bases outside gene matches: 10. The chain's CDR3 is CASRRSGQGIYGYTF. CDR3 bases: TGTGCCAGCAGACGGAGTGGACAGGGGATTTATGGCTACACCTTC.

The rearrangement links TRBV28 to TRBJ1-6, with D perhaps matching TRBD1 (6 bases). The germline CDR1 and CDR2 sequences are MDHEN and SYDVKM. The CDR3 has 15 amino acids. V dropped 6 bases and J dropped 5 bases, with 14 bases sitting between them. CDR3 amino acids: CASSTGPRDNSPLHF. The CDR3 DNA follows: TGTGCCAGCAGCACAGGGCCAAGAGATAATTCACCCCTCCACTTT. The variable domain in full, completed from reference TRBV28 and TRBJ1-6, reads DVKVTQSSRYLVKRTGEKVFLECVQDMDHENMFWYRQDPGLGLRLIYFSYDVKMKEKGDIPEGYSVSREKKERFSLILESASTNQTSMYLCASSTGPRDNSPLHFGNGTRLTVT.

CDR3 in DNA: TGTGCCAGCAGCAATACAGGGGACGACACTGAAGCTTTCTTT. Translated, it gives CASSNTGDDTEAFF. This rearrangement joins TRBV11-1 to TRBJ1-1, with 7 bases identical to TRBD1. CDR3 length: 14 residues. Germline CDR1 is SGHAT and CDR2 is FQDESV (reference sequence). The J segment lost 3 bases and the V segment lost 5 bases, leaving 6 bases of the junction unmatched.

This clone has just a few counts. V usage is TRBV6-5 and J usage is TRBJ1-3, with no clear D. In germline, CDR1 is MNHEY, CDR2 SVGAGI. Trimming left V 4 bases short and J 6 bases short, with 16 bases between. The CDR3 contains 15 residues. CDR3 sequence (DNA): TGTGCCAGCAGTTGGAGGGCGGACCTTACAAACACCATATATTTT. Residues: CASSWRADLTNTIYF.

This CDR3 reads CASSETLAGGKNEQFF. CDR3 nucleotides: TGTGCCAGCAGTGAGACACTAGCGGGGGGGAAGAATGAGCAGTTCTTC. The chain recombines TRBV25-1 with TRBJ2-1; 13 bases align to TRBD2. Germline loops: CDR1 MGHDK, CDR2 SYGVNS. V shed 3 bases and J 7 bases; nucleotides not matched to a gene: 6. The CDR3 extends over 16 amino acids. Variable domain in full (rest from reference TRBV25-1 and TRBJ2-1): EADIYQTPRYLVIGTGKKITLECSQTMGHDKMYWYQQDPGMELHLIHYSYGVNSTEKGDLSSESTVSRIRTEHFPLTLESARPSHTSQYLCASSETLAGGKNEQFFGPGTRLTVL.

V is TRBV18 and J is TRBJ2-1; unclear D gene. Germline lookup yields CDR1 KGHSH and CDR2 LQKENI. This CDR3 is 12 amino acids long. With 4 bases removed from V and 5 bases from J, the gap between germline ends came to 6 bases. The CDR3 DNA sequence: TGTGCCAGCTCACAGACCAACAATGAGCAGTTCTTC. Its translation: CASSQTNNEQFF.

CDR3 sequence (DNA): TGCGCCAGCAGCCCGGAGGTGGGGGGCGGAGATACGCAGTATTTT. It encodes CASSPEVGGGDTQYF. This chain links TRBV5-1 with TRBJ2-3; D might be TRBD1 or TRBD2, each matching 6 bases. The CDR3 has 15 residues. V was clipped by 4 bases and J by 5 bases, with 17 bases between them. The V gene's germline CDR1 is SGHRS and CDR2 YFSETQ.

This chain links TRBV28 with TRBJ1-6, with 9 positions matching TRBD1. The CDR3 is 16 residues long. The ends lost 6 bases at V and 10 bases at J; junction bases unmatched: 13. CDR1 is MDHEN, CDR2 SYDVKM, per germline. DNA for the CDR3: TGTGCCAGCAGATGGGGGGGGACAGGGAATAGCTCACCCCTCCACTTT. Its protein product is CASRWGGTGNSSPLHF.

The chain is built from TRBV10-2 and TRBJ1-1, with D unclear. There are 12 residues in the CDR3. In germline, CDR1 is WSHSY, CDR2 SAAADI. V was clipped by 6 bases and J by 6 bases, with 11 bases between them. The CDR3 DNA reads as TGCGCCAGCAGGACAACTACCGCTGAAGCTTTCTTT. Amino acid sequence: CASRTTTAEAFF.

This chain connects TRBV19 to TRBJ1-3; D might be TRBD1 (5 bases). CDR3 length: 15 residues. The V end was cut by 3 bases, the J end by 0 bases, with 9 bases between. Germline V gene sequence: CDR1 LNHDA, CDR2 SQIVND (reference sequence). The CDR3 bases are TGTGCCAGTAGTATCTCCCAGGGCTCTGGAAACACCATATATTTT. Translating it yields CASSISQGSGNTIYF.

The chain carries TRBV18 and TRBJ1-1, with no clear D. The CDR3 consists of 15 residues. CDR1 KGHSH and CDR2 LQKENI come from the germline V gene. V gave up 3 bases and J gave up 2 bases, with 13 bases separating them. CDR3: CASSPSGGLNTEAFF. Written as DNA, the CDR3 is TGTGCCAGCTCACCCTCGGGAGGGTTAAACACTGAAGCTTTCTTT.

V usage is TRBV18 and J usage is TRBJ2-3; possibly TRBD1 for D (6 bases). V lost 6 bases to trimming and J lost 6 bases, with 10 bases between them. This CDR3 is built from 12 residues. Germline values: CDR1 KGHSH, CDR2 LQKENI. CDR3 protein: CASSSQGDTQYF. The CDR3, as DNA: TGTGCCAGCTCCTCGCAGGGGGATACGCAGTATTTT.

The chain has TRBV15 and TRBJ2-1, with D perhaps matching TRBD1 or TRBD2 (5 bases each). Deletions cut 3 bases from V and 0 bases from J, with 18 bases between. CDR1 and CDR2 from the germline V gene are LNHNV and YYDKDF (reference sequence). CDR3 length: 18 residues. The CDR3 region has the DNA TGTGCCACCAGCAGGAGGGGTCGGCCTACGAGCTCCTACAATGAGCAGTTCTTC. This codes for CATSRRGRPTSSYNEQFF. Together with reference TRBV15 and TRBJ2-1, the CDR3 gives the full variable domain: DAMVIQNPRYQVTQFGKPVTLSCSQTLNHNVMYWYQQKSSQAPKLLFHYYDKDFNNEADTPDNFQSRRPNTSFCFLDIRSPGLGDTAMYLCATSRRGRPTSSYNEQFFGPGTRLTVL.

This clone has only a few counts. This chain links TRBV5-4 with TRBJ2-1, with D maybe TRBD2 (5 bases). The germline gives CDR1 SGHNT, CDR2 YYREEE (reference sequence). V was shortened by 2 bases and J by 15 bases, with 12 bases between the two germline ends. The CDR3 sequence is 11 residues long. Here the CDR3 DNA reads TGTGCCAGCAGCTTCGGGGTGAGGCGGTTCTTC. It translates to CASSFGVRRFF.

V is TRBV7-9 and J is TRBJ2-3; 13 positions agree with TRBD2. With V trimmed by 4 bases and J by 2 bases, 9 bases remained unmatched. The germline CDR1 and CDR2 sequences are SEHNR and FQNEAQ (reference sequence). The CDR3 extends over 18 amino acids. The CDR3 DNA reads as TGTGCCAGCAGCTCTATTTTACTAGCGGGGGGGAACACAGATACGCAGTATTTT. As protein: CASSSILLAGGNTDTQYF. Full variable domain (outside the CDR3, taken from reference TRBV7-9 and TRBJ2-3): DTGVSQNPRHKITKRGQNVTFRCDPISEHNRLYWYRQTLGQGPEFLTYFQNEAQLEKSRLLSDRFSAERPKGSFSTLEIQRTEQGDSAMYLCASSSILLAGGNTDTQYFGPGTRLTVL.

This chain connects TRBV9 to TRBJ1-1; TRBD1 is a possible D gene (5 bases). V was trimmed by 4 bases and J by 6 bases, leaving 10 bases between them. CDR1 is SGDLS, CDR2 YYNGEE, per germline. The length of the CDR3 is 12 residues. CDR3 in amino acids: CASSPDSSEAFF. CDR3 sequence (DNA): TGTGCCAGCAGCCCAGACAGTTCTGAAGCTTTCTTT.

The chain combines TRBV4-2 with TRBJ1-2; 8 bases are a match to TRBD1. CDR3 length: 14 residues. After removal of 1 base from V and 7 bases from J, the junction contained 5 bases not matched to a gene. Germline CDR1 is LGHNA and CDR2 is YNFKEQ. The CDR3: CASSQADRATGYTF. The CDR3 DNA is TGTGCCAGCAGCCAAGCGGACAGGGCTACTGGCTACACCTTC.

This chain joins TRBV28 and TRBJ1-4; no definite D call. V lost 2 bases and J lost 4, with 8 bases in between. Looked up from germline, CDR1 is MDHEN and CDR2 is SYDVKM. There are 14 residues in the CDR3. CDR3 loop: CASSLVSLNEKLFF. The CDR3 DNA is TGTGCCAGCAGTTTAGTTAGCCTTAATGAAAAACTGTTTTTT.

CDR3 coding DNA: TGTGCCAGCAGTGTCCAGGGGTACGCTGAAGCTTTCTTT. It encodes CASSVQGYAEAFF. The rearrangement uses TRBV28 and TRBJ1-1, with D maybe TRBD1 (6 bases). The germline V and J ends were trimmed by 5 bases and 6 bases, with 13 bases remaining between them. The CDR3 runs to 13 residues. The germline V gene encodes CDR1 MDHEN and CDR2 SYDVKM. Looking up the rest from reference TRBV28 and TRBJ1-1 gives the full variable domain: DVKVTQSSRYLVKRTGEKVFLECVQDMDHENMFWYRQDPGLGLRLIYFSYDVKMKEKGDIPEGYSVSREKKERFSLILESASTNQTSMYLCASSVQGYAEAFFGQGTRLTVV.